This passage covers 21 T cell receptor beta chains from one sample sequenced in a study of blood T cell repertoires in COVID-19. Method: immunoSEQ multiplex PCR; TCRdb's copy keeps in-frame clones and lacks some. This sample yields about 87,000 clones, of which 86% are seen a single time; roughly 25% belongs to the top ten. Sequenced: peripheral blood. The receptors stem from a human donor in a cohort sampled during active COVID-19.

This chain joins TRBV6-5 and TRBJ2-7; 13 nucleotides align to TRBD2. Germline lookup yields CDR1 MNHEY and CDR2 SVGAGI. The CDR3 is made up of 15 amino acids. V gave up 5 bases and J gave up 3 bases; unmatched junction bases: 4. CDR3 protein: CASSLRLAGGYEQYF. The CDR3 bases are TGTGCCAGCAGTCTCAGACTAGCGGGAGGCTACGAGCAGTACTTC.

This chain connects TRBV28 to TRBJ2-3; 11 bases line up with TRBD2. CDR3 size: 16 residues. After removal of 6 bases from V and 7 bases from J, the junction contained 12 bases not matched to a gene. CDR1 is MDHEN, CDR2 SYDVKM, per germline. CDR3 nucleotides: TGTGCCAGCAGCCCATTCACGACTAGCGGGAAATATACGCAGTATTTT. It yields the protein CASSPFTTSGKYTQYF.

This clone was counted once. This chain uses TRBV6-5 with TRBJ2-2; TRBD1 is a possible D gene (7 bases). The germline V gene encodes CDR1 MNHEY and CDR2 SVGAGI. V gave up 0 bases and J gave up 7 bases, with 12 bases separating them. This CDR3 is 15 amino acids long. The CDR3: CASSYSYRGGGELFF. The CDR3 nucleotides are TGTGCCAGCAGTTACTCGTACAGGGGAGGCGGGGAGCTGTTTTTT.

The rearrangement links TRBV11-2 to TRBJ1-1, with 10 positions matching TRBD1. The germline V gene has CDR1 SGHAT and CDR2 FQNNGV. The CDR3 runs to 15 residues. V was clipped by 5 bases and J by 8 bases; unmatched bases: 11. The CDR3 protein is CASSLRDRGGGEAFF. CDR3 nucleotide sequence: TGTGCCAGCAGCCTGAGGGACAGGGGAGGAGGCGAAGCTTTCTTT.

The rearrangement links TRBV7-6 to TRBJ2-1, with 7 bases that match TRBD2. Looked up from germline, CDR1 is SGHVS and CDR2 is FNYEAQ. The CDR3 loop spans 16 amino acids. V trimming: 5 bases; J trimming: 9 bases; junction bases outside the gene matches: 16. The CDR3 reads CASSPSGGGAVGEQFF. CDR3 DNA: TGTGCCAGCAGCCCAAGTGGGGGGGGAGCGGTAGGTGAGCAGTTCTTC.

The chain employs TRBV30 and TRBJ2-3; 10 nucleotides match TRBD2. The CDR3 extends over 13 amino acids. Germline-derived CDR1 and CDR2 are GTSNPN and SVGIG (reference sequence). After removal of 4 bases from V and 4 bases from J, the junction contained 2 bases not matched to a gene. The CDR3 DNA reads as TGTGCCTGGACTAGCGGGAGAGCAGATACGCAGTATTTT. It translates to CAWTSGRADTQYF. Together with reference TRBV30 and TRBJ2-3, the CDR3 gives the full variable domain: SQTIHQWPATLVQPVGSPLSLECTVEGTSNPNLYWYRQAAGRGLQLLFYSVGIGQISSEVPQNLSASRPQDRQFILSSKKLLLSDSGFYLCAWTSGRADTQYFGPGTRLTVL.

The J gene is TRBJ2-7, the V gene TRBV19, with 7 bases matching TRBD2. Trimming at V came to 5 bases and at J to 2 bases, leaving 15 bases not matched to a gene. Germline-derived CDR1 and CDR2 are LNHDA and SQIVND (reference sequence). The CDR3 runs to 17 residues. CDR3 in amino acids: CASSRSPFSGPTYEQYF. DNA for the CDR3: TGTGCCAGTAGTCGATCCCCCTTTAGCGGGCCGACCTACGAGCAGTACTTC. Complete variable domain (other parts from reference TRBV19 and TRBJ2-7): DGGITQSPKYLFRKEGQNVTLSCEQNLNHDAMYWYRQDPGQGLRLIYYSQIVNDFQKGDIAEGYSVSREKKESFPLTVTSAQKNPTAFYLCASSRSPFSGPTYEQYFGPGTRLTVT.

The chain carries TRBV9 and TRBJ2-1; TRBD2 matches 11 bases. Trimming removed 4 bases from V and 8 bases from J; junction bases left unmatched: 14. The V gene's germline CDR1 is SGDLS and CDR2 YYNGEE. CDR3 length: 17 amino acids. The CDR3 coding sequence is TGTGCCAGCAGCCCCCCCCTACTAGCGGGAGATCGGTATGAGCAGTTCTTC. The encoded protein is CASSPPLLAGDRYEQFF. Filled out from reference TRBV9 and TRBJ2-1, the complete variable domain reads DSGVTQTPKHLITATGQRVTLRCSPRSGDLSVYWYQQSLDQGLQFLIQYYNGEERAKGNILERFSAQQFPDLHSELNLSSLELGDSALYFCASSPPLLAGDRYEQFFGPGTRLTVL.

The CDR3: CASSGQGNYGYTF. The CDR3 DNA reads as TGTGCCAGCAGCGGACAGGGTAACTATGGCTACACCTTC. The chain has TRBV5-6 and TRBJ1-2, with TRBD1 matching 8 bases. The CDR3 sequence is 13 residues long. Looked up from germline, CDR1 is SGHDT and CDR2 is YYEEEE. The junction had 0 bases not matched to a gene; V was cut back by 4 bases and J by 1 base.

J is TRBJ2-3 and V is TRBV3-1 (or the pseudogene TRBV3-2), with 9 bases identical to TRBD2. The CDR3 consists of 14 residues. Germline V gene lookup returns CDR1 LGHDT and CDR2 YNNKEL (reference sequence). V shed 4 bases and J 5 bases; nucleotides not matched to a gene: 4. The CDR3, as DNA: TGTGCCAGCAGCCCAGGAGCGGGGGGAGATACGCAGTATTTT. As protein: CASSPGAGGDTQYF.

This clone was seen a few times. This chain links TRBV3-1 (or the pseudogene TRBV3-2) with TRBJ2-7; D gene ambiguous. V lost 1 base and J lost 0, with 7 bases in between. This CDR3 region has 14 residues. Germline CDR1 LGHDT, CDR2 YNNKEL (reference sequence). The CDR3 protein is CASSQVRNSYEQYF. CDR3 bases: TGTGCCAGCAGCCAAGTGCGCAACTCCTACGAGCAGTACTTC.

The chain has TRBV7-9 and TRBJ2-7, with TRBD1 matching over 10 bases. From germline, CDR1 is SEHNR and CDR2 FQNEAQ (reference sequence). The trim removed 5 bases at V and 6 bases at J, leaving 7 bases unmatched. CDR3 length equals 14 residues. CDR3 nucleotides: TGTGCCAGCAGCCAGACCGGGACAGGGGTCGAGCAGTACTTC. This codes for CASSQTGTGVEQYF.

J is TRBJ1-2 and V is TRBV3-1 (or the pseudogene TRBV3-2), with D unresolved. The length of the CDR3 is 14 residues. V gave up 7 bases and J gave up 4 bases, with 16 bases separating them. Germline CDR1 reads LGHDT; CDR2 reads YNNKEL (reference sequence). CDR3 sequence: CASTFQRGFYGYTF. CDR3 nucleotides: TGTGCCAGCACCTTCCAACGAGGGTTCTATGGCTACACCTTC.

The rearrangement links TRBV18 to TRBJ1-4; the D gene is possibly TRBD1 (5 bases). Germline-derived CDR1 and CDR2 are KGHSH and LQKENI. The CDR3 totals 16 residues. The germline V and J ends were trimmed by 0 bases and 7 bases, with 15 bases remaining between them. This chain's CDR3 is CASSPPVQGTAEKLFF. The CDR3 DNA sequence: TGTGCCAGCTCACCACCGGTGCAGGGAACGGCTGAAAAACTGTTTTTT.

The chain has TRBV30 and TRBJ1-1; weak D call: TRBD1 (6 bases). CDR1 GTSNPN and CDR2 SVGIG come from the germline V gene (reference sequence). Trimming stripped 2 bases from V and 2 bases from J, with 24 bases between. The CDR3 is 18 amino acids. The CDR3 region is CAWSSGALTGLVNTEAFF. The CDR3 DNA is TGTGCCTGGAGTTCAGGGGCCCTCACAGGTTTGGTAAACACTGAAGCTTTCTTT.

The chain employs TRBV5-4 and TRBJ2-7; D is possibly TRBD1 (6 bases). CDR1 and CDR2 from the germline V gene are SGHNT and YYREEE (reference sequence). The ends were cut back, 5 bases at V and 4 bases at J, with 10 bases in the middle. CDR3 length: 12 residues. The CDR3 coding sequence is TGTGCCAGCAGATCCGGGACATACGAGCAGTACTTC. It is translated as CASRSGTYEQYF.

The chain recombines TRBV5-4 with TRBJ2-2; 12 bases line up with TRBD2. Unmatched junction bases numbered 6, after V lost 3 bases and J lost 0 bases. The CDR3 consists of 18 residues. The germline gives CDR1 SGHNT, CDR2 YYREEE (reference sequence). This chain's CDR3 is CASSSPSGGAANTGELFF. In DNA, the CDR3 is TGTGCCAGCAGCTCCCCTAGCGGGGGGGCCGCGAACACCGGGGAGCTGTTTTTT.

The chain is built from TRBV7-9 and TRBJ2-6, with TRBD2 matching over 15 bases. This CDR3 has 18 residues. Germline CDR1 is SEHNR and CDR2 is FQNEAQ (reference sequence). Unmatched junction bases numbered 4, after V lost 5 bases and J lost 2 bases. The CDR3, as DNA: TGTGCCAGCAGCCTAGGGACTAGCGGGAGGACTGGGGCCAACGTCCTGACTTTC. Encoded protein: CASSLGTSGRTGANVLTF.

CDR3 nucleotide sequence: TGCAGTGCCAGGGATGACTATGGCTACACCTTC. As protein: CSARDDYGYTF. The rearrangement joins TRBV20-1 to TRBJ1-2, with TRBD1 as a possible D gene (5 bases). Deletions cut 6 bases from V and 3 bases from J, with 8 bases between. Germline CDR1 and CDR2: DFQATT and SNEGSKA (reference sequence). This CDR3 comprises 11 residues.

This rearrangement joins TRBV14 to TRBJ2-7, with D perhaps TRBD1 (5 bases). The V end was cut by 0 bases, the J end by 2 bases, with 14 bases between. Germline V gene lookup returns CDR1 SGHDN and CDR2 FVKESK. This CDR3 is 16 amino acids long. As DNA, the CDR3 is TGTGCCAGCAGCCAAGATTCGTCAGGGCTAGCCTACGAGCAGTACTTC. Amino acid sequence: CASSQDSSGLAYEQYF.

V gene TRBV27 combines with J gene TRBJ2-6, with D unresolved. The CDR3 is made up of 13 amino acids. Per the germline V gene, CDR1 is MNHEY and CDR2 is SMNVEV (reference sequence). V dropped 3 bases and J dropped 4 bases, with 4 bases sitting between them. The CDR3 DNA is TGTGCCAGCAGTTTCTCGGGGGCCAACGTCCTGACTTTC. This encodes CASSFSGANVLTF.